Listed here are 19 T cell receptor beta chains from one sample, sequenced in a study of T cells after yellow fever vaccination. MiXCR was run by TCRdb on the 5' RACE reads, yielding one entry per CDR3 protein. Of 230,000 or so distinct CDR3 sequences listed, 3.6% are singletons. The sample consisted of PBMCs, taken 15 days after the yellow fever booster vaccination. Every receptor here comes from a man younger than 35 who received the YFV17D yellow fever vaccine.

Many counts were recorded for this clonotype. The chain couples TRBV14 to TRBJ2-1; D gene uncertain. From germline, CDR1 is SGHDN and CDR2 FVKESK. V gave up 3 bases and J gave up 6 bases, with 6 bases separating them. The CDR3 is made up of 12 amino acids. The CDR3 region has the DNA TGTGCCAGCAGCCAGCACTCCAATGAGCAGTTCTTC. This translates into CASSQHSNEQFF.

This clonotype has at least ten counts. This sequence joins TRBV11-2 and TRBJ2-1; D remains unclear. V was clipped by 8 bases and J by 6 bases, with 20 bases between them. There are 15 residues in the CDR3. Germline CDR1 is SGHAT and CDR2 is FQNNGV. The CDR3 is CASREILRGGNEQFF. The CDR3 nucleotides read TGTGCCAGCCGTGAAATCCTGCGTGGCGGCAATGAGCAGTTCTTC. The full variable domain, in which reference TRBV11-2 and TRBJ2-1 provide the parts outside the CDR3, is EAGVAQSPRYKIIEKRQSVAFWCNPISGHATLYWYQQILGQGPKLLIQFQNNGVVDDSQLPKDRFSAERLKGVDSTLKIQPAKLEDSAVYLCASREILRGGNEQFFGPGTRLTVL.

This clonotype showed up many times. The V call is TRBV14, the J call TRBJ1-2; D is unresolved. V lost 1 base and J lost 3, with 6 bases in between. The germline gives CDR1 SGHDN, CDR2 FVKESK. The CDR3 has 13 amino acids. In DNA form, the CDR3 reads TGTGCCAGCAGCCAAGGGAGTGACTATGGCTACACCTTC. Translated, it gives CASSQGSDYGYTF.

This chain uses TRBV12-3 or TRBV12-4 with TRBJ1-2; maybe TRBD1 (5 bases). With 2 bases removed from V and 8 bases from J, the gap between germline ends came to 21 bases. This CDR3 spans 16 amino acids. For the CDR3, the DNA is TGTGCCAGCAGTTTAACGGGCCCCAGGGCAAAAGGGGGCTACACCTTC. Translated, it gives CASSLTGPRAKGGYTF.

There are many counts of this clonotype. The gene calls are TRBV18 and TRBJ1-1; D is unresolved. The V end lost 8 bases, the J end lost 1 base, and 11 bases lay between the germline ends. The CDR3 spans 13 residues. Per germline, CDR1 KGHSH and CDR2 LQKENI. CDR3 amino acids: CASQHGENTEAFF. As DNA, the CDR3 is TGTGCCAGCCAACATGGGGAGAACACTGAAGCTTTCTTT.

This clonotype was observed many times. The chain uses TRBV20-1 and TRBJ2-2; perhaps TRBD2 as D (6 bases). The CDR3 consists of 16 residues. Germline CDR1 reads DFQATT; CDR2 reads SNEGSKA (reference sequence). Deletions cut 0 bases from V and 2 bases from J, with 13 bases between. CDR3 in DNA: TGCAGTGCTAGAGATGGGCGTAGCGGAAACACCGGGGAGCTGTTTTTT. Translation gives CSARDGRSGNTGELFF.

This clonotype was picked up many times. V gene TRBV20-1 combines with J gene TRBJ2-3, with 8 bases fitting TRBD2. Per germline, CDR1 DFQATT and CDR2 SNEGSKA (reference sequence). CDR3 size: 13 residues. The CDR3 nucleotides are TGCTCCTTAGCGGGGCCCAACACAGATACGCAGTATTTT. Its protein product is CSLAGPNTDTQYF.

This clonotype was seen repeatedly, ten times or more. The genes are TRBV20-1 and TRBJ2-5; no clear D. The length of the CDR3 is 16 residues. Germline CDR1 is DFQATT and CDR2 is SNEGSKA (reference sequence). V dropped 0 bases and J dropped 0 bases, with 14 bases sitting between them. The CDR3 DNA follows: TGCAGTGCTAGAGATCTCCTTCGCGGATACCAAGAGACCCAGTACTTC. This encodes CSARDLLRGYQETQYF.

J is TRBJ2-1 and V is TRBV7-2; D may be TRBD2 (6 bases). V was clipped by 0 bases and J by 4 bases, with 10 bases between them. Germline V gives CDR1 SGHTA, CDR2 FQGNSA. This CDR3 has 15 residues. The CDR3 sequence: CASSLAALAYNEQFF. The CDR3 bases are TGTGCCAGCAGCTTAGCGGCACTAGCATACAATGAGCAGTTCTTC.

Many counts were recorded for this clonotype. The CDR3 protein is CASSLGMGRGNIQYF. DNA for the CDR3: TGTGCCAGCAGCTTAGGCATGGGCAGGGGAAACATTCAGTACTTC. This sequence joins TRBV7-9 and TRBJ2-4; D is possibly TRBD1 (6 bases). Looked up from germline, CDR1 is SEHNR and CDR2 is FQNEAQ (reference sequence). There are 15 residues in the CDR3. Trimming removed 1 base from V and 6 bases from J, with 13 bases in between.

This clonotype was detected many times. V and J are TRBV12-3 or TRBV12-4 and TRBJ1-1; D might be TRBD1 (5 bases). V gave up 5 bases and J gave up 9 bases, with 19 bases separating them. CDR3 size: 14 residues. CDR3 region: CASSSSRDPPKAFF. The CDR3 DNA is TGTGCCAGCAGTAGCAGCCGGGACCCCCCAAAAGCTTTCTTT.

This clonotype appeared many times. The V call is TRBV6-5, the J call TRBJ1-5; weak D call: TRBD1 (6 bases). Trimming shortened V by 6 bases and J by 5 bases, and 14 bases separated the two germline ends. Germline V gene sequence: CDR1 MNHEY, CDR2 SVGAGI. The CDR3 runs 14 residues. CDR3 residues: CASSLIGGDQPQHF. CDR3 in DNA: TGTGCCAGCAGCCTAATAGGGGGGGATCAGCCCCAGCATTTT.

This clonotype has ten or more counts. The CDR3 reads CSDRIQTGPNEQFF. In DNA form, the CDR3 reads TGCAGCGACCGGATACAGACGGGGCCCAATGAGCAGTTCTTC. J is TRBJ2-1 and V is TRBV29-1; D might be TRBD1 or TRBD2, each matching 5 bases. Trimming removed 7 bases from V and 6 bases from J, with 19 bases in between. CDR1 SQVTM and CDR2 ANQGSEA come from the germline V gene. This CDR3 has 14 amino acids.

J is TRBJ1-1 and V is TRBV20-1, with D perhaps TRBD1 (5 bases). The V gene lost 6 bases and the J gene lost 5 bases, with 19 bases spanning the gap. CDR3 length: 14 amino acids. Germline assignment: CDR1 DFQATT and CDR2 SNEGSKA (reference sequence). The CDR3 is CSATPGETGTEAFF. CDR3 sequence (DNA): TGCAGTGCGACACCGGGGGAAACGGGAACTGAAGCTTTCTTT.

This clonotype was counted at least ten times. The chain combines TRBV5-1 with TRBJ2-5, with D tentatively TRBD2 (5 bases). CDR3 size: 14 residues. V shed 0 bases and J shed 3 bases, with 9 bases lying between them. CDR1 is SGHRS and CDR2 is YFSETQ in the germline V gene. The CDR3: CASSLGRTKETQYF. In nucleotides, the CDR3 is TGCGCCAGCAGCTTGGGGAGGACGAAAGAGACCCAGTACTTC.

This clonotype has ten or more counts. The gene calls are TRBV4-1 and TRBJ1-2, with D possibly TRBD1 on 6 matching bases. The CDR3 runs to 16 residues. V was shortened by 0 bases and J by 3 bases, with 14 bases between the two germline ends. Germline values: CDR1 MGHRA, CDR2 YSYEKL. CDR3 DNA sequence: TGCGCCAGCAGCCAAGAGGTGACAGGAGGCTACTATGGCTACACCTTC. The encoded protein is CASSQEVTGGYYGYTF.

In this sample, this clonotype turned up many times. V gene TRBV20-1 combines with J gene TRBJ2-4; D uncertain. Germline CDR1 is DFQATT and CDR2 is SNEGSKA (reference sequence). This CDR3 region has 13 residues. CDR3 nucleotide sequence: TGCAGCCCAAACGAGGAGTCCAAAAACATTCAGTACTTC. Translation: CSPNEESKNIQYF.

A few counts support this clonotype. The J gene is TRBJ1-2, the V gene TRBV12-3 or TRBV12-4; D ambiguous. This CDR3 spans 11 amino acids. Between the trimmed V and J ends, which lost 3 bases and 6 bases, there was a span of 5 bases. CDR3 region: CASSLRHGYTF. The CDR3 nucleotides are TGTGCCAGCAGTTTGCGCCATGGCTACACCTTC.

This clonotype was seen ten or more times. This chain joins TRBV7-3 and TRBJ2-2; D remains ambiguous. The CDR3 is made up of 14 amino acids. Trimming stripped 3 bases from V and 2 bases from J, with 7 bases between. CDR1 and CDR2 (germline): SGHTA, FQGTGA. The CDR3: CASSFGPNTGELFF. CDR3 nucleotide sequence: TGTGCCAGCAGCTTCGGACCTAACACCGGGGAGCTGTTTTTT.